One sample yielded the 12 T cell receptor beta chains listed below, sequenced in a study of blood T cell repertoires in COVID-19. Assay: immunoSEQ multiplex PCR; the TCRdb copy retains only in-frame clones and omits some. The data hold over 95,000 clones, with about 89% observed a single time. Sequenced input: peripheral blood. The source is a human donor with acute or convalescent COVID-19. The donor label of this sample is uncertain.

The chain has TRBV11-2 and TRBJ2-3; D may be TRBD2 (7 bases). This CDR3 contains 14 residues. V lost 3 bases and J lost 5, with 12 bases in between. The germline V gene has CDR1 SGHAT and CDR2 FQNNGV. CDR3: CASSFAGAQDTQYF. CDR3 coding DNA: TGTGCCAGCAGCTTCGCGGGGGCCCAAGATACGCAGTATTTT.

The chain links TRBV28 to TRBJ2-7, with 10 nucleotides matching TRBD1. V gave up 6 bases and J gave up 5 bases; unmatched junction bases: 10. The V gene's germline CDR1 is MDHEN and CDR2 SYDVKM. The CDR3 extends over 15 amino acids. The CDR3 DNA reads as TGTGCCAGCAGATCCCTCGGGACAGGGGTGCACGAGCAGTACTTC. The encoded protein is CASRSLGTGVHEQYF. Full variable domain (missing parts from reference TRBV28 and TRBJ2-7): DVKVTQSSRYLVKRTGEKVFLECVQDMDHENMFWYRQDPGLGLRLIYFSYDVKMKEKGDIPEGYSVSREKKERFSLILESASTNQTSMYLCASRSLGTGVHEQYFGPGTRLTVT.

The chain links TRBV20-1 to TRBJ2-7; possibly TRBD2 for D (5 bases). The CDR3 loop spans 14 amino acids. Trimming removed 3 bases from V and 0 bases from J, with 12 bases in between. The germline V gene encodes CDR1 DFQATT and CDR2 SNEGSKA (reference sequence). The CDR3 reads CSASLLAGSYEQYF. In nucleotides, the CDR3 is TGCAGTGCTAGTCTGCTAGCAGGCTCCTACGAGCAGTACTTC.

The chain is built from TRBV3-1 (or the pseudogene TRBV3-2) and TRBJ1-3; D ambiguous. This CDR3 has 14 residues. V was trimmed by 1 base and J by 1 base, leaving 5 bases between them. CDR1 is LGHDT, CDR2 YNNKEL, per germline (reference sequence). The CDR3: CASSQAGSGNTIYF. The DNA of the CDR3 is TGTGCCAGCAGCCAAGCAGGATCTGGAAACACCATATATTTT.

A single count supports this clone. The chain combines TRBV28 with TRBJ2-5; perhaps TRBD1 as D (6 bases). Germline V gives CDR1 MDHEN, CDR2 SYDVKM. This CDR3 spans 15 amino acids. V gave up 6 bases and J gave up 5 bases, with 19 bases separating them. For the CDR3, the DNA is TGTGCCAGCAGCAGGCCCCAGGGGCTGGGGGAGACCCAGTACTTC. It yields the protein CASSRPQGLGETQYF. The full variable domain, rest sourced from reference TRBV28 and TRBJ2-5, is DVKVTQSSRYLVKRTGEKVFLECVQDMDHENMFWYRQDPGLGLRLIYFSYDVKMKEKGDIPEGYSVSREKKERFSLILESASTNQTSMYLCASSRPQGLGETQYFGPGTRLLVL.

The chain is built from TRBV7-2 and TRBJ2-3, with D unclear. The V end lost 5 bases, the J end lost 0 bases, and 3 bases lay between the germline ends. Germline values: CDR1 SGHTA, CDR2 FQGNSA. The CDR3 sequence is 12 residues long. The CDR3 DNA reads as TGTGCCAGCAGCCGGAGCACAGATACGCAGTATTTT. It specifies CASSRSTDTQYF. The full variable domain, its missing parts supplied by reference TRBV7-2 and TRBJ2-3, is GAGVSQSPSNKVTEKGKDVELRCDPISGHTALYWYRQSLGQGLEFLIYFQGNSAPDKSGLPSDRFSAERTGGSVSTLTIQRTQQEDSAVYLCASSRSTDTQYFGPGTRLTVL.

The rearrangement links TRBV6-1 to TRBJ1-5; D is ambiguous. V lost 1 base, J lost 7 bases, and 8 bases lay in between. The CDR3 spans 13 residues. Looked up from germline, CDR1 is MNHNS and CDR2 is SASEGT. CDR3: CASSEVGVQPQHF. The CDR3 coding sequence is TGTGCCAGCAGTGAAGTCGGGGTCCAGCCCCAGCATTTT.

This rearrangement joins TRBV7-2 to TRBJ1-6, with TRBD1 identical over 8 bases. V lost 4 bases, J lost 7 bases, and 9 bases stayed unmatched. This CDR3 has 16 amino acids. Germline-derived CDR1 and CDR2 are SGHTA and FQGNSA. Here the CDR3 DNA reads TGTGCCAGCAGCTACTGGACAGGGACTGTGAATTCACCCCTCCACTTT. This gives the protein CASSYWTGTVNSPLHF.

This chain uses TRBV25-1 with TRBJ1-1; D is ambiguous. CDR3 length equals 14 residues. Between the trimmed V and J ends, which lost 3 bases and 3 bases, there was a span of 11 bases. Germline V gene lookup returns CDR1 MGHDK and CDR2 SYGVNS. The CDR3 nucleotides read TGTGCCAGCAGTGACCCCGGGAGAGACACTGAAGCTTTCTTT. Its protein product is CASSDPGRDTEAFF.

The gene calls are TRBV6-5 and TRBJ1-1, with D hard to call. The CDR3 contains 11 residues. V was pared by 7 bases and J by 4 bases, with 7 bases between. Germline V gene data show CDR1 as MNHEY and CDR2 as SVGAGI. CDR3 residues: CASTWSTEAFF. DNA for the CDR3: TGTGCCAGCACCTGGAGCACTGAAGCTTTCTTT.

This clone was recorded once. This chain uses TRBV12-3 or TRBV12-4 with TRBJ1-5; D not certain. CDR3 length: 13 amino acids. V was clipped by 4 bases and J by 4 bases, with 8 bases between them. The CDR3 region is CASSSGGNQPQHF. The CDR3 DNA follows: TGTGCCAGCAGTTCTGGAGGGAATCAGCCCCAGCATTTT.

The chain employs TRBV6-5 and TRBJ2-7; D unclear. Looked up from germline, CDR1 is MNHEY and CDR2 is SVGAGI. The CDR3 length is 14 residues. V was pared by 6 bases and J by 1 base, with 13 bases between. This chain's CDR3 is CASRQRQMSYEQYF. CDR3 in DNA: TGTGCCAGCAGGCAGAGGCAGATGTCCTACGAGCAGTACTTC.